This T cell receptor beta chain comes out of a study of blood T cell repertoires in COVID-19. Study overall: Spain, Italy and the United States supplied samples that represented acute and convalescent COVID-19. T cells, B-cell-depleted T cells, or PBMCs provided the cDNA or gDNA that served as material.

This clone was detected many times. Germline V gene sequence: CDR1 SGHKS, CDR2 YYEKEE (reference sequence). This CDR3 comprises 16 residues. V was trimmed by 0 bases and J by 2 bases, leaving 11 bases between them. Under the authors' procedure: Estimated nucleated cell counts came from reference gene primer amplification. Clones were sequenced by immunoSEQ multiplex PCR, and TCRdb holds only the in-frame ones, with some missing. The DNA was the basis for D and trimming; V, J and clone size are from that table. The repertoire has roughly 80,000 clones, about 83% of them found once; the top ten carry over 15%.

Sequenced sample: peripheral blood. This TCR derives from an older woman with acute or convalescent COVID-19. J is TRBJ1-4 and V is TRBV5-5; D might be TRBD1 (5 bases). The CDR3 DNA sequence: TGTGCCAGCAGCTTGGCCTGGGGGGGTACTAATGAAAAACTGTTTTTT. Translation: CASSLAWGGTNEKLFF.